One and the same sample provided the 8 T cell receptor beta chains below, sequenced in a study of cytomegalovirus exposure and HLA in healthy donors. PCR employed 60 Vbeta and 13 Jbeta primers. Method: immunoSEQ multiplex PCR; TCRdb's copy keeps in-frame clones and lacks some. This table holds under 200,000 clones, approximately 80% found once. The sample taken for sequencing was PBMCs. The receptors were gathered from a woman between 50 and 59 years old in good health and CMV-seronegative.

This chain joins TRBV10-2 and TRBJ2-7; 7 bases align to TRBD1. The CDR3 contains 12 residues. Germline V gene data show CDR1 as WSHSY and CDR2 as SAAADI. J gave up 4 bases and V 6 bases, and 3 bases lay outside the gene matches. The CDR3 DNA follows: TGCGCCAGCAGCTCGACAGGGTACGAGCAGTACTTC. As protein: CASSSTGYEQYF.

This rearrangement joins TRBV5-1 to TRBJ1-3; the match to TRBD1 covers 8 bases. V was clipped by 0 bases and J by 4 bases; unmatched bases: 6. The CDR3 length is 16 residues. Germline CDR1 reads SGHRS; CDR2 reads YFSETQ. The CDR3 DNA reads TGCGCCAGCAGCTTGGCCCAGGGGGCTTTAGGAAACACCATATATTTT. This encodes CASSLAQGALGNTIYF.

The chain recombines TRBV4-1 with TRBJ2-7; D not resolved. Germline V CDR1 and CDR2: MGHRA, YSYEKL. Trimming shortened V by 1 base and J by 7 bases, and 5 bases separated the two germline ends. The CDR3 consists of 11 residues. For the CDR3, the DNA is TGCGCCAGCAGCCAAGCCGGGGAGCAGTACTTC. Amino acids: CASSQAGEQYF.

The chain employs TRBV29-1 and TRBJ2-2; D perhaps matches TRBD1 (5 bases). The CDR3 is 14 residues long. Germline V gene sequence: CDR1 SQVTM, CDR2 ANQGSEA. V gave up 5 bases and J gave up 4 bases, with 14 bases separating them. The CDR3 DNA sequence: TGCAGCGTTCACGTCTGGGGCAGCACCGGGGAGCTGTTTTTT. Its translation is CSVHVWGSTGELFF.

The gene calls are TRBV5-1 and TRBJ1-3; no clear D. Trimming removed 0 bases at V and 2 bases at J, with 9 bases between. There are 15 residues in the CDR3. Per germline, CDR1 SGHRS and CDR2 YFSETQ. CDR3 sequence reads: CASSLGTATGNTIYF. In nucleotides, the CDR3 is TGCGCCAGCAGCTTGGGTACAGCCACTGGAAACACCATATATTTT. The full variable domain, rest sourced from reference TRBV5-1 and TRBJ1-3, is KAGVTQTPRYLIKTRGQQVTLSCSPISGHRSVSWYQQTPGQGLQFLFEYFSETQRNKGNFPGRFSGRQFSNSRSEMNVSTLELGDSALYLCASSLGTATGNTIYFGEGSWLTVV.

The rearrangement joins TRBV11-2 to TRBJ1-5; D unclear. The CDR3 length is 13 residues. Deletions cut 4 bases from V and 4 bases from J, with 8 bases between. Germline V CDR1 and CDR2: SGHAT, FQNNGV. The CDR3 loop is CASSYRGNQPQHF. In nucleotides, the CDR3 is TGTGCCAGCAGCTATCGAGGGAATCAGCCCCAGCATTTT.

This clone was seen more than once but under ten times. The chain carries TRBV4-3 and TRBJ1-6, with D maybe TRBD1 (5 bases). V was pared by 0 bases and J by 9 bases, with 12 bases between. Germline CDR1 and CDR2: LGHNA and YSLEER. The CDR3 is 15 amino acids. The CDR3 DNA reads TGCGCCAGCAGCCAAGATGGGGCAGTGGGTTCACCCCTCCACTTT. It translates to CASSQDGAVGSPLHF.

The CDR3 is CASSSYWTGWNTEAFF. CDR3 nucleotide sequence: TGTGCCAGCAGCTCCTATTGGACAGGCTGGAACACTGAAGCTTTCTTT. V usage is TRBV28 and J usage is TRBJ1-1; the match to TRBD1 covers 7 bases. Germline V gene sequence: CDR1 MDHEN, CDR2 SYDVKM. The CDR3 has 16 residues. The V gene end was trimmed by 6 bases and the J gene end by 1 base; junction bases not matched to a gene: 11.